The following is a TCR beta chain sequence with its context. Its target is not known. Here immunoSEQ multiplex PCR was the method, and the copy in TCRdb shows in-frame clones only, minus some. The sample holds 85,000 to 100,000 clones, about 93% seen once. With 1 base removed from V and 4 bases from J, the gap between germline ends came to 7 bases. CDR1 LNHDA and CDR2 SQIVND come from the germline V gene (reference sequence). The CDR3 is made up of 13 amino acids. These data belong to a study of graft-versus-host responses after intestinal transplantation. Study background: For approximately three years after anti-thymocyte globulin induction, all recipients took tacrolimus and steroids. Study findings and constraints: Graft-donor T cell macrochimerism in patients accompanied high graft-versus-host to host-versus-graft clonal ratios in allografts.

Specimen: unstimulated CD4+ T cells sorted from spleen or lymph node cells, collected before intestinal transplant. This TCR derives from a human donor who received an intestinal transplant. The rearrangement joins TRBV19 to TRBJ1-2; D is undetermined. The CDR3 sequence: CASSIVGSYGYTF. The CDR3 DNA follows: TGTGCCAGTAGTATAGTGGGGAGCTATGGCTACACCTTC.